The sequence of this TCR beta chain was determined in a study of CD8+ T cells in alopecia areata. Study summary: Those treated were given oral tofacitinib at 5 to 10 mg twice daily.

As for treatment: oral pan-JAK inhibitor, 5-10 mg twice daily. Peripheral blood and lesional scalp punch biopsies were taken from alopecia areata patients. Sorting of PBMCs yielded the CD4+ and CD8+ T cells. To note about this clone: The antigen is not known.

Overall study findings and caveats: Tofacitinib significantly decreased scalp clonality and expanded CD8+ clones among top 100.

Germline CDR1 and CDR2: MNHEY and SVGAGI. CDR3 length equals 16 residues. The V gene lost 4 bases and the J gene lost 1 base, with 11 bases spanning the gap. RNA extraction and reverse transcription yielded cDNA as sequencing template. Libraries were prepared by immunoSEQ multiplex PCR; TCRdb keeps only in-frame clonotypes and omits some of them. The data contain roughly 210,000 clones, around two fifths of them seen just once; the ten biggest clones take up roughly 2.8%. Here the sequenced sample was CD4+ T cells sorted from blood, taken at roughly week 38, from a patient treated with tofacitinib. The sequence derives from a human donor with alopecia areata. The gene calls are TRBV6-5 and TRBJ2-6; D is possibly TRBD1 (5 bases). This CDR3 is CASSSPRVSGANVLTF. In nucleotides, the CDR3 is TGTGCCAGCAGTTCCCCCAGGGTATCTGGGGCCAACGTCCTGACTTTC.